The 30 T cell receptor beta chains presented below share a single source sample, sequenced in a study of shared clonotypes between healthy human individuals. Some clones are missing from TCRdb's copy, which holds only in-frame ones; the method was immunoSEQ multiplex PCR. The sample lists some 2,500,000 clones, under 95% occurring once. The sequenced material came from naive CD4+ T cells from PBMCs. Subset indicated: CD45RA+ positively selected. The receptors were sampled from a man aged 18 to 30 in good health. Some clones in this sample may be carry-over from other donors' samples.

The rearrangement joins TRBV28 to TRBJ2-7; D not certain. V lost 3 bases and J lost 2, with 14 bases in between. This CDR3 region has 15 residues. From germline, CDR1 is MDHEN and CDR2 SYDVKM. The CDR3 coding sequence is TGTGCCAGCAGTTTCATCCCGGATACTCCCTACGAGCAGTACTTC. It specifies CASSFIPDTPYEQYF.

The rearrangement uses TRBV14 and TRBJ2-5, with TRBD1 matching 7 bases. Germline loops: CDR1 SGHDN, CDR2 FVKESK. The J segment lost 3 bases and the V segment lost 4 bases, leaving 8 bases of the junction unmatched. This CDR3 contains 15 residues. CDR3 in amino acids: CASSLQGIVKETQYF. For the CDR3, the DNA is TGTGCCAGCAGCCTACAGGGGATCGTAAAAGAGACCCAGTACTTC.

V and J are TRBV15 and TRBJ2-1; 11 bases line up with TRBD2. V shed 7 bases, J shed 3 bases, and the junction held 2 bases outside the gene matches. Germline values: CDR1 LNHNV, CDR2 YYDKDF (reference sequence). This CDR3 spans 14 amino acids. The chain's CDR3 is CATTGLAGYNEQFF. CDR3 DNA: TGTGCCACCACCGGACTAGCGGGCTACAATGAGCAGTTCTTC.

This chain uses TRBV18 with TRBJ2-7; D is possibly TRBD2 (6 bases). V lost 3 bases and J 0 bases, leaving 12 bases between the germline ends. CDR1 KGHSH and CDR2 LQKENI come from the germline V gene. This CDR3 region has 15 residues. CDR3 DNA: TGTGCCAGCTCACCGGGTCGCGGGGCCTCCTACGAGCAGTACTTC. This sequence encodes CASSPGRGASYEQYF.

This chain links TRBV7-6 with TRBJ1-2; 7 positions match TRBD1. The germline CDR1 and CDR2 sequences are SGHVS and FNYEAQ. The length of the CDR3 is 15 residues. With 3 bases clipped from V and 4 bases from J, the junction kept 8 bases outside the gene matches. The CDR3 is CASSFSTGRSYGYTF. In DNA form, the CDR3 reads TGTGCCAGCAGCTTCTCGACAGGGCGTAGCTATGGCTACACCTTC.

The chain employs TRBV21-1 and TRBJ1-2; no check of the table's D call, TRBD1, against the DNA was made. TRBV21-1 is a recognized pseudogene. The CDR3 length is 17 residues. CDR3 in amino acids: CASSKALGPIANYGYTF. As DNA, the CDR3 is TGTGCCAGCAGCAAAGCGCTGGGCCCTATAGCTAACTATGGCTACACCTTC.

The J gene is TRBJ2-1, the V gene TRBV18; TRBD2 matches 11 bases. Per the germline V gene, CDR1 is KGHSH and CDR2 is LQKENI. V shed 3 bases, J shed 8 bases, and the junction held 9 bases outside the gene matches. The CDR3 contains 16 residues. CDR3: CASSPSTSGRLYEQFF. In DNA form, the CDR3 reads TGTGCCAGCTCACCCTCCACTAGCGGGAGACTCTATGAGCAGTTCTTC.

This chain connects TRBV29-1 to TRBJ2-7, with D possibly being TRBD2 (6 bases). Looked up from germline, CDR1 is SQVTM and CDR2 is ANQGSEA. This CDR3 is built from 13 residues. V was cut by 4 bases and J by 2 bases, with 12 bases left in between. DNA of the CDR3: TGCAGCGTTGGTATGGGGGGTCCCTACGAGCAGTACTTC. It yields the protein CSVGMGGPYEQYF.

This clone was observed once. The rearrangement uses TRBV28 and TRBJ1-1, with TRBD1 matching 8 bases. The CDR3 is 16 residues long. With V trimmed by 5 bases and J by 5 bases, 13 bases remained unmatched. Germline CDR1 MDHEN, CDR2 SYDVKM. CDR3 loop: CASSVPARGLGTEAFF. The CDR3 bases are TGTGCCAGCAGTGTACCTGCCAGGGGGCTCGGAACTGAAGCTTTCTTT.

Of note for this clone: Within the sample, other DNA sequences also encode this same CDR3. The gene calls are TRBV28 and TRBJ1-2; the D is unclear. This CDR3 comprises 13 residues. The germline CDR1 and CDR2 sequences are MDHEN and SYDVKM. V was cut by 2 bases and J by 2 bases, with 6 bases left in between. The CDR3 DNA reads TGTGCCAGCAGTTTAGGCAGGAACTATGGCTACACCTTC. Encoded protein: CASSLGRNYGYTF.

A remark on this clone: This sample includes further DNA sequences coding for the same CDR3. The chain uses TRBV5-1 and TRBJ2-1; 11 bases are shared with TRBD1. Germline CDR1 is SGHRS and CDR2 is YFSETQ. The trim removed 4 bases at V and 7 bases at J, leaving 4 bases unmatched. The CDR3 is 14 amino acids. This chain's CDR3 is CASSLGQGGNEQFF. CDR3 nucleotide sequence: TGCGCCAGCAGCCTGGGACAGGGGGGTAATGAGCAGTTCTTC.

As regards this clone: Other nucleotide sequences in the sample specify the same CDR3. Here the CDR3 DNA reads TGTGCCAGCAGTTACCTGCGGGGGCCCTACGAGCAGTACTTC. The encoded protein is CASSYLRGPYEQYF. This chain connects TRBV6-5 to TRBJ2-7; perhaps TRBD2 as D (7 bases). Trimming shortened V by 2 bases and J by 2 bases, and 10 bases separated the two germline ends. Per the germline V gene, CDR1 is MNHEY and CDR2 is SVGAGI. The CDR3 extends over 14 amino acids.

The chain employs TRBV19 and TRBJ1-5; D ambiguous. Germline assignment: CDR1 LNHDA and CDR2 SQIVND (reference sequence). V was clipped by 3 bases and J by 0 bases, with 6 bases between them. CDR3 length equals 14 residues. The DNA of the CDR3 is TGTGCCAGTAGTATGACTCGTAGCAATCAGCCCCAGCATTTT. Translation gives CASSMTRSNQPQHF. Full variable domain (rest looked up from reference TRBV19 and TRBJ1-5): DGGITQSPKYLFRKEGQNVTLSCEQNLNHDAMYWYRQDPGQGLRLIYYSQIVNDFQKGDIAEGYSVSREKKESFPLTVTSAQKNPTAFYLCASSMTRSNQPQHFGDGTRLSIL.

The gene calls are TRBV5-1 and TRBJ2-1; 10 bases are a match to TRBD2. Germline CDR1 is SGHRS and CDR2 is YFSETQ. V dropped 0 bases and J dropped 9; count of bases not matched to a gene: 15. The CDR3 is made up of 18 amino acids. CDR3 sequence reads: CASSLVLASGSIFGEQFF. The CDR3 DNA sequence: TGCGCCAGCAGCTTGGTGTTGGCTAGCGGGAGCATATTCGGTGAGCAGTTCTTC.

The table lists this clone with a count of one. The rearrangement links TRBV28 to TRBJ1-1, with D hard to call. V lost 5 bases and J 4 bases, leaving 14 bases between the germline ends. In germline, CDR1 is MDHEN, CDR2 SYDVKM. The CDR3 is made up of 14 amino acids. CDR3 sequence (DNA): TGTGCCAGCAGTAAGCCGCGTCGGGGCACTGAAGCTTTCTTT. This translates into CASSKPRRGTEAFF. The variable domain in full, with the rest retrieved from reference TRBV28 and TRBJ1-1, is DVKVTQSSRYLVKRTGEKVFLECVQDMDHENMFWYRQDPGLGLRLIYFSYDVKMKEKGDIPEGYSVSREKKERFSLILESASTNQTSMYLCASSKPRRGTEAFFGQGTRLTVV.

This CDR3 reads CASSLITNEQFF. The CDR3 region has the DNA TGTGCCAGCAGTTTGATAACCAATGAGCAGTTCTTC. J is TRBJ2-1 and V is TRBV28; D is ambiguous. Germline CDR1 reads MDHEN; CDR2 reads SYDVKM. CDR3 length: 12 residues. V was shortened by 3 bases and J by 6 bases, with 6 bases between the two germline ends.

The DNA of the CDR3 is TGTGCCAGCAGCCGCGGGACTAGCGGGAGGGGGTACCAAGAGACCCAGTACTTC. Its translation is CASSRGTSGRGYQETQYF. The chain uses TRBV14 and TRBJ2-5; TRBD2 matches at 16 bases. Germline V lookup: CDR1 SGHDN, CDR2 FVKESK. The length of the CDR3 is 18 residues. After removal of 4 bases from V and 0 bases from J, the junction contained 5 bases not matched to a gene.

This chain connects TRBV28 to TRBJ2-5; D unresolved. Germline loops: CDR1 MDHEN, CDR2 SYDVKM. V shed 3 bases and J shed 5 bases, with 10 bases lying between them. This CDR3 has 13 residues. CDR3 sequence reads: CASSFVSIETQYF. The CDR3 DNA follows: TGTGCCAGCAGTTTTGTCTCCATTGAGACCCAGTACTTC.

The chain carries TRBV4-1 and TRBJ2-3, with D maybe TRBD2 (5 bases). The germline V and J ends were trimmed by 3 bases and 6 bases, with 19 bases remaining between them. CDR3 length equals 16 residues. Germline-derived CDR1 and CDR2 are MGHRA and YSYEKL. The CDR3 spells CASSHPSGSGTDTQYF. The CDR3 DNA follows: TGCGCCAGCAGCCACCCGTCGGGATCGGGTACGGATACGCAGTATTTT.

As DNA, the CDR3 is TGTGCCAGCAGTCCTGGTGGGACGGGGAATCAGCCCCAGCATTTT. This codes for CASSPGGTGNQPQHF. This rearrangement joins TRBV28 to TRBJ1-5; tentative D call: TRBD1 (5 bases). The CDR3 is 15 amino acids. CDR1 and CDR2 (germline): MDHEN, SYDVKM. V was trimmed by 5 bases and J by 4 bases, leaving 15 bases between them.

The chain combines TRBV28 with TRBJ1-2; D may be TRBD1 (5 bases). Per germline, CDR1 MDHEN and CDR2 SYDVKM. The germline V and J ends were trimmed by 0 bases and 4 bases, with 12 bases remaining between them. The CDR3 length is 15 residues. The CDR3 DNA follows: TGTGCCAGCAGTTTATGGGGGGATCCCACCTATGGCTACACCTTC. It yields the protein CASSLWGDPTYGYTF.

This clone was seen a single time. This sequence joins TRBV4-3 and TRBJ2-7; D perhaps matches TRBD2 (6 bases). The germline CDR1 and CDR2 sequences are LGHNA and YSLEER. V lost 4 bases, J lost 9 bases, and 16 bases lay in between. The CDR3 is 13 residues long. The CDR3 sequence is CASSPDRDSPQYF. The CDR3 DNA follows: TGCGCCAGCAGCCCTGACCGGGACTCACCGCAGTACTTC.

The V and J genes are TRBV28 and TRBJ1-5; 10 bases agree with TRBD1. CDR1 and CDR2 (germline): MDHEN, SYDVKM. The CDR3 consists of 17 residues. Losses at the gene ends were 5 bases for V and 2 bases for J; bases not matched to a gene: 9. CDR3 sequence: CASSLRQGAMGNQPQHF. The CDR3 region has the DNA TGTGCCAGCAGTCTCCGACAGGGGGCGATGGGCAATCAGCCCCAGCATTTT.

V is TRBV2 and J is TRBJ1-3; D may be TRBD1 (6 bases). This CDR3 is 16 amino acids long. With 1 base removed from V and 2 bases from J, the gap between germline ends came to 12 bases. Germline CDR1 reads SNHLY; CDR2 reads FYNNEI. The chain's CDR3 is CASSEGVGGTGNTIYF. The CDR3 DNA sequence: TGTGCCAGCAGTGAAGGGGTAGGGGGAACTGGAAACACCATATATTTT.

Comment on this clone: At the DNA level, this CDR3 is encoded by other sequences in the same sample as well. This chain joins TRBV4-1 and TRBJ2-3; D unresolved. Germline CDR1 is MGHRA and CDR2 is YSYEKL. Trimming left V 1 base short and J 2 bases short, with 10 bases between. The CDR3 contains 15 residues. CDR3 sequence (DNA): TGCGCCAGCAGCCAAGGTTTAACCGACACAGATACGCAGTATTTT. It encodes CASSQGLTDTDTQYF.

The chain links TRBV7-9 to TRBJ2-3; weak D call: TRBD2 (6 bases). The CDR3 totals 14 residues. Trimming left V 7 bases short and J 4 bases short, with 15 bases between. Germline V CDR1 and CDR2: SEHNR, FQNEAQ (reference sequence). CDR3 region: CASTPPDYSDTQYF. The CDR3 nucleotides are TGTGCCAGCACCCCCCCGGACTACTCAGATACGCAGTATTTT. The variable domain in full, completed from reference TRBV7-9 and TRBJ2-3, reads DTGVSQNPRHKITKRGQNVTFRCDPISEHNRLYWYRQTLGQGPEFLTYFQNEAQLEKSRLLSDRFSAERPKGSFSTLEIQRTEQGDSAMYLCASTPPDYSDTQYFGPGTRLTVL.

The J gene is TRBJ2-2, the V gene TRBV27; TRBD1 matches 8 bases. The CDR3 has 16 residues. V gave up 2 bases and J gave up 5 bases; unmatched junction bases: 7. CDR1 is MNHEY and CDR2 is SMNVEV in the germline V gene (reference sequence). The CDR3 protein is CASSLIQGARTGELFF. CDR3 coding DNA: TGTGCCAGCAGTTTAATTCAGGGGGCGCGGACCGGGGAGCTGTTTTTT.

This clone came up once. This chain connects TRBV4-2 to TRBJ1-1; D gene unclear. Germline V gene lookup returns CDR1 LGHNA and CDR2 YNFKEQ. This CDR3 is 15 amino acids long. Trimming took 3 bases from V and 0 from J, leaving 11 bases between them. This chain's CDR3 is CASSQVTPLNTEAFF. DNA of the CDR3: TGTGCCAGCAGCCAGGTGACACCTTTGAACACTGAAGCTTTCTTT.

The chain links TRBV28 to TRBJ1-5; 12 bases fit TRBD1. The length of the CDR3 is 24 residues. Trimming cost V 5 bases and J 0 bases; bases outside gene matches: 26. CDR1 and CDR2 from the germline V gene are MDHEN and SYDVKM. CDR3 sequence (DNA): TGTGCCAGCAGTATCCGCCCTCGGGGGACAGGGGGCGGGTTCCGGGAGGATAGCAATCAGCCCCAGCATTTT. It encodes CASSIRPRGTGGGFREDSNQPQHF.

This clone was seen more than once but under ten times. Other DNA sequences within the sample encode an identical CDR3. V usage is TRBV7-9 and J usage is TRBJ1-1; no firm D call. Germline V gene lookup returns CDR1 SEHNR and CDR2 FQNEAQ (reference sequence). The CDR3 length is 11 residues. Trimming shortened V by 5 bases and J by 2 bases, and 3 bases separated the two germline ends. The CDR3: CASSRNTEAFF. CDR3 nucleotide sequence: TGTGCCAGCAGCCGAAACACTGAAGCTTTCTTT.